A single sample is the source of the 17 T cell receptor beta chains below, sequenced in a study of cytomegalovirus exposure and HLA in healthy donors. Primers: 60 Vbeta forward and 13 Jbeta reverse. TCRdb keeps only in-frame clones here, not all; method: immunoSEQ multiplex PCR. The sample yields some 160,000 clones, roughly 80% seen once. The source material was PBMCs. These TCRs come from a woman aged 40 to 50 in good health and CMV-seronegative.

In DNA form, the CDR3 reads TGCGCCAGCAGCCTTGGATCCACGGGACAGGGGGGCTACACCTTC. Translation gives CASSLGSTGQGGYTF. V usage is TRBV5-1 and J usage is TRBJ1-2, with 10 bases matching TRBD1. Germline CDR1 and CDR2: SGHRS and YFSETQ. CDR3 length: 15 amino acids. V trimming: 4 bases; J trimming: 8 bases; junction bases outside the gene matches: 11.

The chain links TRBV5-1 to TRBJ1-2, with 9 bases that match TRBD1. CDR1 and CDR2 from the germline V gene are SGHRS and YFSETQ. With V trimmed by 0 bases and J by 0 bases, 12 bases remained unmatched. This CDR3 is built from 19 residues. CDR3 sequence: CASSLEPGQGKLANYGYTF. The CDR3, as DNA: TGCGCCAGCAGCTTGGAACCGGGACAGGGAAAATTAGCTAACTATGGCTACACCTTC.

V usage is TRBV2 and J usage is TRBJ1-5; D is uncertain. CDR1 SNHLY and CDR2 FYNNEI come from the germline V gene. V was pared by 3 bases and J by 2 bases, with 8 bases between. There are 14 residues in the CDR3. CDR3 nucleotide sequence: TGTGCCAGCAGTGAGGCAGGCCGCAATCAGCCCCAGCATTTT. Protein: CASSEAGRNQPQHF.

The chain recombines TRBV4-2 with TRBJ2-6; no reliable D call. The CDR3 totals 19 residues. Germline V gives CDR1 LGHNA, CDR2 YNFKEQ. V lost 0 bases to trimming and J lost 0 bases, with 15 bases between them. The CDR3 spells CASSQDLKKLSSGANVLTF. The CDR3 DNA is TGTGCCAGCAGCCAAGATCTTAAGAAGTTGAGCTCTGGGGCCAACGTCCTGACTTTC.

The chain combines TRBV5-6 with TRBJ1-1; D perhaps matches TRBD1 (6 bases). The germline V and J ends were trimmed by 4 bases and 5 bases, with 18 bases remaining between them. The CDR3 sequence is 15 residues long. Germline CDR1 and CDR2: SGHDT and YYEEEE. The CDR3 DNA is TGTGCCAGCAGCCTGGCCTGGGGGCGCGGAACTGAAGCTTTCTTT. As protein: CASSLAWGRGTEAFF.

V and J are TRBV27 and TRBJ2-3; D perhaps matches TRBD2 (6 bases). Trimming removed 4 bases from V and 1 base from J, with 18 bases in between. Per the germline V gene, CDR1 is MNHEY and CDR2 is SMNVEV (reference sequence). This CDR3 region has 17 residues. The CDR3 region has the DNA TGTGCCAGCAGTTCACGAATTTGGCGGGGCCGCACAGATACGCAGTATTTT. Translating gives CASSSRIWRGRTDTQYF.

The chain links TRBV5-4 to TRBJ2-7, with 10 bases fitting TRBD2. The CDR3 covers 15 residues. Germline V gene lookup returns CDR1 SGHNT and CDR2 YYREEE (reference sequence). The J segment lost 5 bases and the V segment lost 4 bases, leaving 9 bases of the junction unmatched. CDR3 loop: CASSPLAGGRDEQYF. The CDR3 coding sequence is TGTGCCAGCAGCCCATTAGCGGGAGGCAGGGACGAGCAGTACTTC.

This clone was seen a single time. This sequence joins TRBV5-1 and TRBJ1-2; tentative D call: TRBD1 (6 bases). Germline CDR1 reads SGHRS; CDR2 reads YFSETQ. The CDR3 length is 13 residues. Between the trimmed V and J ends, which lost 4 bases and 7 bases, there was a span of 14 bases. Here the CDR3 DNA reads TGCGCCAGCAGCGAAGGACAGTCTCCTGGCTACACCTTC. Amino acids: CASSEGQSPGYTF.

The chain couples TRBV5-1 to TRBJ1-1; maybe TRBD1 (6 bases). From germline, CDR1 is SGHRS and CDR2 YFSETQ. V shed 0 bases and J shed 3 bases, with 18 bases lying between them. The CDR3 is 17 residues long. The CDR3 reads CASSLVNRARTDTEAFF. In DNA form, the CDR3 reads TGCGCCAGCAGCTTGGTTAACAGGGCGCGAACGGACACTGAAGCTTTCTTT.

This chain links TRBV11-1 with TRBJ1-3; D is ambiguous. V was pared by 4 bases and J by 0 bases, with 7 bases between. Germline CDR1 is SGHAT and CDR2 is FQDESV (reference sequence). The CDR3 runs 14 residues. CDR3 region: CASSSTYSGNTIYF. CDR3 coding DNA: TGTGCCAGCAGCTCCACATACTCTGGAAACACCATATATTTT.

The CDR3 loop is CASSEGTGYEQYF. The DNA of the CDR3 is TGTGCCAGCAGTGAAGGGACAGGATACGAGCAGTACTTC. J is TRBJ2-7 and V is TRBV2; TRBD1 matches 7 bases. The CDR3 contains 13 residues. V trimming: 1 base; J trimming: 4 bases; junction bases outside the gene matches: 1. Per the germline V gene, CDR1 is SNHLY and CDR2 is FYNNEI.

CDR3 coding DNA: TGTGCCAGCAGCTACTCCCCGGGACTCCAGATCACAGATACGCAGTATTTT. It is translated as CASSYSPGLQITDTQYF. V usage is TRBV7-8 and J usage is TRBJ2-3; the D gene is possibly TRBD2 (6 bases). The CDR3 covers 17 residues. Germline V lookup: CDR1 SGHVS, CDR2 FQNEAQ. Trimming pared 4 bases from V and 2 bases from J, leaving 19 bases between.

J is TRBJ1-4 and V is TRBV11-2; TRBD1 matches at 7 bases. The CDR3 is 15 residues long. Germline CDR1 is SGHAT and CDR2 is FQNNGV. V was clipped by 5 bases and J by 8 bases; unmatched bases: 11. The chain's CDR3 is CASSTREGAGEKLFF. The CDR3 DNA reads TGTGCCAGCAGCACCCGGGAGGGGGCGGGAGAAAAACTGTTTTTT.

The genes are TRBV6-5 and TRBJ1-1; 9 positions agree with TRBD1. Trimming removed 5 bases from V and 1 base from J; junction bases left unmatched: 5. Germline V gene sequence: CDR1 MNHEY, CDR2 SVGAGI. The CDR3 has 15 amino acids. The CDR3 coding sequence is TGTGCCAGCAGTCCCGGACAGGGGAAGAACACTGAAGCTTTCTTT. This sequence encodes CASSPGQGKNTEAFF.

The count of this clone is one. The rearrangement joins TRBV5-1 to TRBJ1-1; a weak D match, TRBD1 (5 bases). The germline V gene encodes CDR1 SGHRS and CDR2 YFSETQ. CDR3 length equals 16 residues. With 4 bases removed from V and 0 bases from J, the gap between germline ends came to 16 bases. The CDR3 DNA follows: TGCGCCAGCAGCCTTGGGGCGGTAAATATGAACACTGAAGCTTTCTTT. It codes for CASSLGAVNMNTEAFF.

The DNA for the CDR3 is TGTGCCAGCAGCCAAGAATCAACTCCGTTCATGAACACTGAAGCTTTCTTT. Its protein is CASSQESTPFMNTEAFF. The V call is TRBV14, the J call TRBJ1-1; D gene unclear. The germline V and J ends were trimmed by 0 bases and 0 bases, with 14 bases remaining between them. This CDR3 is built from 17 residues. Germline V gene data show CDR1 as SGHDN and CDR2 as FVKESK.

Comment on this clone: The sample carries other DNA sequences with the same CDR3. The V gene is TRBV15, the J gene TRBJ2-7; TRBD2 might be the D (7 bases). The CDR3 covers 17 residues. Germline V CDR1 and CDR2: LNHNV, YYDKDF (reference sequence). Trimming cost V 3 bases and J 2 bases, with 20 bases left between them. This chain's CDR3 is CATSRESYGGAAYEQYF. DNA for the CDR3: TGTGCCACCAGCAGGGAGTCTTATGGGGGGGCGGCCTACGAGCAGTACTTC.